This T cell receptor (beta chain) was sequenced during a study of cytomegalovirus exposure and HLA in healthy donors. Study at large: In an earlier analysis, some 110 million unique TCR beta sequences were found from some 180 million T cells.

The trim removed 4 bases at V and 2 bases at J, leaving 2 bases unmatched. The CDR3 extends over 13 amino acids. The germline V gene has CDR1 SGHNT and CDR2 YYREEE (reference sequence). PCR was performed using 60 Vbeta and 13 Jbeta primers. In the original processing: About 9.9 million of the 80 million or so unique TCR beta chains counted in a later analysis were shared. TCRdb keeps only in-frame clones here, not all; method: immunoSEQ multiplex PCR. D and trimming come from the DNA, and the V and J calls and clone size come from that table. This sample yields over 80,000 clones, of which 73% are seen a single time; roughly 3.6% belongs to the top ten. There are a few counts of this clone. Its matching antigen is unknown. General observations from the study: In a later analysis, productive TCRs from donors in an Asian-associated ancestry cluster reportedly carried fewer N-insertions than the cohort mean.

The specimen sequenced was PBMCs. This TCR was recovered from a man in his forties in good health and CMV-seronegative. The V gene is TRBV5-4, the J gene TRBJ1-1; 7 bases agree with TRBD1. CDR3 sequence: CASSRTGNTEAFF. The DNA of the CDR3 is TGTGCCAGCAGCCGGACAGGAAACACTGAAGCTTTCTTT.